The 9 T cell receptor beta chains given below trace back to one sample, sequenced in a study of early T cells in non-severe SARS-CoV-2 infection. One entry per CDR3 protein, called by TCRdb with MiXCR from the 5' RACE reads. Here the sample spans 25,000 to 30,000 distinct CDR3 sequences, around 4.6% being singletons. Specimen: whole blood. These receptors all stem from an adult who was a healthcare worker with PCR-confirmed SARS-CoV-2 infection or an uninfected control (not recorded which).

This clonotype was observed many times. The chain is built from TRBV5-1 and TRBJ2-1; D is possibly TRBD2 (6 bases). Germline CDR1 and CDR2: SGHRS and YFSETQ. This CDR3 contains 14 residues. With 0 bases removed from V and 3 bases from J, the gap between germline ends came to 7 bases. The CDR3 region is CASSLGRDYNEQFF. The CDR3 nucleotides are TGCGCCAGCAGCTTGGGGCGGGACTACAATGAGCAGTTCTTC.

This clonotype was observed many times. V gene TRBV18 combines with J gene TRBJ1-2; 7 bases are shared with TRBD1. The CDR3 length is 15 residues. Germline CDR1 KGHSH, CDR2 LQKENI. Trimming took 0 bases from V and 6 from J; bases not matched to a gene: 7. The CDR3 spells CASSPPIARGDGYTF. DNA for the CDR3: TGTGCCAGCTCACCACCAATCGCCAGGGGGGATGGCTACACCTTC.

This clonotype came up many times. At one boundary the junction diverges from the germline segment, which might be a read error. The CDR3 bases are TGTGCCAGCAGTTACTCGAGCGGGGGGCAAGTGACCCAGTACTTC. This encodes CASSYSSGGQVTQYF. The chain uses TRBV6-2 or TRBV6-3 and TRBJ2-5, with 9 bases aligning to TRBD2. The CDR3 is 15 amino acids. The germline CDR1 and CDR2 sequences are MNHEY and SVGEGT.

V gene TRBV7-6 combines with J gene TRBJ2-3; TRBD2 matches 12 bases. The CDR3 totals 17 residues. Germline V gene sequence: CDR1 SGHVS, CDR2 FNYEAQ. With 5 bases clipped from V and 0 bases from J, the junction kept 6 bases outside the gene matches. As DNA, the CDR3 is TGTGCCAGCAGCCCCGGACTAGCGGGGAGCAGCACAGATACGCAGTATTTT. Protein product: CASSPGLAGSSTDTQYF. The complete variable domain, with remaining parts taken from reference TRBV7-6 and TRBJ2-3, reads GAGVSQSPRYKVTKRGQDVALRCDPISGHVSLYWYRQALGQGPEFLTYFNYEAQQDKSGLPNDRFSAERPEGSISTLTIQRTEQRDSAMYRCASSPGLAGSSTDTQYFGPGTRLTVL.

This clonotype was counted many times. The chain joins TRBV6-2 or TRBV6-3 to TRBJ1-5; no definite D call. CDR1 and CDR2 (germline): MNHEY, SVGEGT. This CDR3 contains 12 residues. V was shortened by 2 bases and J by 5 bases, with 4 bases between the two germline ends. DNA of the CDR3: TGTGCCAGCAGTTACCAGTATCAGCCCCAGCATTTT. It encodes CASSYQYQPQHF.

This clonotype was detected ten times or more. For the CDR3, the DNA is TGTGCCAGTGCACGGGACCAAGAGACCCAGTACTTC. Translating it yields CASARDQETQYF. The chain uses TRBV6-1 and TRBJ2-5, with D unresolved. The CDR3 covers 12 residues. Germline CDR1 and CDR2: MNHNS and SASEGT. Between the trimmed V and J ends, which lost 9 bases and 0 bases, there was a span of 8 bases.

The genes are TRBV4-3 and TRBJ2-5, with 9 bases identical to TRBD2. Germline V CDR1 and CDR2: LGHNA, YSLEER. The CDR3 covers 16 residues. Trimming at V came to 0 bases and at J to 4 bases, leaving 6 bases not matched to a gene. The CDR3 here is CASSQEISGSGETQYF. CDR3 nucleotide sequence: TGCGCCAGCAGCCAAGAGATTAGCGGGAGCGGAGAGACCCAGTACTTC.

This clonotype was seen ten or more times. This chain links TRBV6-5 with TRBJ2-1; D unclear. Trimming removed 6 bases from V and 5 bases from J, with 14 bases in between. The CDR3 runs to 14 residues. The germline V gene encodes CDR1 MNHEY and CDR2 SVGAGI. The CDR3 coding sequence is TGTGCCAGCAGGCCAGCTGTCCCTAACAATGAGCAGTTCTTC. Its translation is CASRPAVPNNEQFF.

This clonotype was found many times. The chain carries TRBV5-8 and TRBJ2-1; 7 bases fit TRBD2. In germline, CDR1 is SGHTS, CDR2 YDEGEE. CDR3 length equals 16 residues. V lost 0 bases, J lost 12 bases, and 15 bases stayed unmatched. The CDR3 sequence is CASSLAISLARGRQFF. CDR3 in DNA: TGTGCCAGCAGCTTGGCCATTTCACTAGCGAGAGGAAGGCAGTTCTTC.